Listed below are T cell receptor beta chains from one sample, sequenced in a study of CD8 T cells in Susac syndrome. TCRdb re-called the immunoSEQ multiplex PCR reads through MiXCR, storing one row per CDR3 protein. The sample lists about 120,000 distinct CDR3 sequences, roughly 94% occurring once. The sequenced material came from CD8+ T cells from PBMCs. The receptors were sampled from a human donor with Susac syndrome. Each CDR3 is given without its conserved first and last residue. Size is stated for part of the rows, as once, few or many counts, or as a class when the clone is expanded.

>TRBV20-1|-
SARRRGYRVDTQY
>TRBV29-1|-
SVVWRTEAF
>TRBV14|-
ASSLVTGNTEAF
>TRBV29-1|-
SVETTGGDYEQY
>TRBV20-1|-
SASRGRQPQH
>TRBV5-1|-
ASSLPSIGNTEAF
>TRBV20-1|-
SARDRTVYGYT
>TRBV18|-
ASSPPAGANYGYT
>TRBV13|-
ASSSPGGLARNTEAF
>TRBV5-6|-
ASSPRGSAYGYT
>TRBV7-9|-
ASWGSPGNTIY
>TRBV10-3|-
AISEPGQGHNSPLH
>TRBV4-2|-
ASSRGGGAQEQY
>TRBV4-1|-
ASSHVDRDEQF
>TRBV4-1|few
ASSQDSPRGNGYT
>TRBV29-1|-
SVGDSGSTDTQY
>TRBV12-3/TRBV12-4|-
ASSQGQGAIHEQY
>TRBV11-2|-
ASSLGDRTNTEAF
>TRBV3-1|-
ASSQDDASYGYT
>TRBV7-3|once
ASSLSSGYGSPLH
>TRBV27|-
ASRTPGGYGYT
>TRBV29-1|-
SAHPGQGSPELF
>TRBV7-9|-
ASSPVQGNSPLH
>TRBV10-2|-
ASSQTGSGETQY
>TRBV25-1|-
ASSGDGSHTGELF
>TRBV27|-
ASSLSGTNSYEQY
>TRBV15|-
ATSRAQGEETQY
>TRBV7-8|-
ASSLAARPLGGSRSNEQF
>TRBV4-1|-
ASSQEGGTGGSGANVLT